This is a list of T cell receptor beta chains from one sample in a study of T cells in Graves' hyperthyroidism and ophthalmopathy. One entry per CDR3 protein, called by TCRdb with MiXCR from the multiplex PCR reads. This table holds a few hundred thousand distinct CDR3 sequences, 15% to 18% found once. The sequencing sample was made of blood. Every receptor here comes from a woman aged 18-35 years with Graves' hyperthyroidism. The CDR3 runs from the conserved cysteine through the conserved F or W. The D gene is left open where the match is weak. Clone size is stated in some rows and not others, as once, few, many or a class when expanded.

D	V	J	size	DNA	CDR3
-	TRBV30	TRBJ1-5	once	TGTGCCTGGGGGGCTTCGGCAGGGAAAAATTGGGGCAATCAGCCCCAGCATTTT	CAWGASAGKNWGNQPQHF
TRBD1	TRBV27	TRBJ1-5	many	TGTGCCAGCAGGCAATCGGGACAGGCCCTTCCTCAGCCCCAGCATTTT	CASRQSGQALPQPQHF
-	TRBV12-3/TRBV12-4	TRBJ1-4	few	TGTGCCAGCAGCAGGGGCCCCTTCGAAAAACTGTTTTTT	CASSRGPFEKLFF
-	TRBV12-3/TRBV12-4	TRBJ1-2	many	TGTGCCAGCAGTGGGGTCGGGGGGAGGGGCTACACCTTC	CASSGVGGRGYTF
TRBD1	TRBV7-7	TRBJ2-7	many	TGTGCTAGCAGCTTAGCGACGACAGGGAACCTTTACGAGCAGTACTTC	CASSLATTGNLYEQYF
-	TRBV7-9	TRBJ2-5	many	TGTGCCAGCAGCCCGGACAGTAAAGAGACCCAGTACTTC	CASSPDSKETQYF
TRBD1	TRBV15	TRBJ2-1	few	TGTGCCACCAGCAGAGGGGACAGGTCAAGCTCCTACAATGAGCAGTTCTTC	CATSRGDRSSSYNEQFF
TRBD2	TRBV10-3	TRBJ2-3	many	TGTGCCATCAGTACCGGGACTAGCCGTTTAGATACGCAGTATTTT	CAISTGTSRLDTQYF
TRBD2	TRBV27	TRBJ2-5	-	TGTGCCAGCAGTTCTCAGCGGGAGATTGGAGAGACCCAGTACTTC	CASSSQREIGETQYF
-	TRBV10-3	TRBJ1-2	many	TGTGCCATCAGTGAGCCGGGACAACTTTATGGCTACACCTTC	CAISEPGQLYGYTF
-	TRBV27	TRBJ1-5	once	TGTGCCAGCAGTCCCTCGAGAGGGCAGCCCCAGCATTTT	CASSPSRGQPQHF
TRBD2	TRBV4-1	TRBJ2-7	many	TGCGCCAGCAGCCAACCCGCTAGCGGGAGGCGGTCCTACGAGCAGTACTTC	CASSQPASGRRSYEQYF
TRBD2	TRBV11-1	TRBJ2-1	-	TGTGCCAGCAGCTTCGGACTAGCGGGGGTACCCGGAGGGGCCTACAATGAGCAGTTCTTC	CASSFGLAGVPGGAYNEQFF
-	TRBV27	TRBJ2-1	-	TGTGCCAGCACCTCTTCGACGGTAGGGAACAATGAGCAGTTCTTC	CASTSSTVGNNEQFF
-	TRBV6-5	TRBJ2-5	many	TGTGCCAGCAGTTATGGCGTAAGGGAGACCCAGTACTTC	CASSYGVRETQYF
TRBD2	TRBV20-1	TRBJ2-1	many	TGCAGTGCCTACGGGACTAGCGGGGGGGGACTATACAATGAGCAGTTCTTC	CSAYGTSGGGLYNEQFF
-	TRBV12-3/TRBV12-4	TRBJ2-7	few	TGTGCCAGCAGTTTACTAGCCGGCGAGCAGTACTTC	CASSLLAGEQYF
TRBD1	TRBV5-6	TRBJ1-1	-	TGTGCCAGCAGCGGCTCGCTGGGACAGCTCACTGAAGCTTTCTTT	CASSGSLGQLTEAFF
TRBD1	TRBV19	TRBJ1-2	few	TGTGCCAGTAGTAATACAGGGGAAAGGGGCTACACCTTC	CASSNTGERGYTF
-	TRBV6-1	TRBJ1-4	few	TGTGCCAGCCAAGTGGGTGCAACTAATGAAAAACTGTTTTTT	CASQVGATNEKLFF
-	TRBV19	TRBJ2-3	few	TGTGCCAGTAGTATAGAGGGGGGAGGCACAGATACGCAGTATTTT	CASSIEGGGTDTQYF
-	TRBV19	TRBJ2-7	few	TGTGCCAGTAGTATTCGGGCAGTAGGATACGAGCAGTACTTC	CASSIRAVGYEQYF
-	TRBV6-1	TRBJ2-7	-	TGTGCCAGCAGTGACGAGACTGCCGCATGGGACGAGCAGTACTTC	CASSDETAAWDEQYF
-	TRBV10-3	TRBJ2-5	many	TGTGCCATCAGTCTGACTAATCAAGAGACCCAGTACTTC	CAISLTNQETQYF
-	TRBV28	TRBJ2-7	-	TGTGCCAGCAGTTTAGTGAACAAAGGCGGGTCCTACGAGCAGTACTTC	CASSLVNKGGSYEQYF
TRBD2	TRBV6-5	TRBJ2-7	-	TGTGCCAGCAGTTACTCGATTAGCGGGGAACCCTACGAGCAGTACTTC	CASSYSISGEPYEQYF
TRBD2	TRBV29-1	TRBJ2-3	-	TGCAGCGTTGAACCGCGGGAGGGCACAGATACGCAGTATTTT	CSVEPREGTDTQYF
TRBD1	TRBV6-2/TRBV6-3	TRBJ2-7	-	TGTGCCAGCAGGGAGAAGGACAGGGATACCTACGAGCAGTACTTC	CASREKDRDTYEQYF
-	TRBV24-1	TRBJ1-1	many	TGTGCCACCAGTGCGGAGATGGGCACTGAAGCTTTCTTT	CATSAEMGTEAFF
TRBD2	TRBV2	TRBJ2-6	many	TGTGCCAGCTCGGCACTAGCGGGAGGCTCTGGGGCCAACGTCCTGACTTTC	CASSALAGGSGANVLTF
TRBD2	TRBV3-1	TRBJ2-7	many	TGTGCCAGCAGCCCGACCACTAGCGGGGGCAGAGAGCAGTACTTC	CASSPTTSGGREQYF
TRBD2	TRBV12-3/TRBV12-4	TRBJ2-1	many	TGTGCCAGCAGTTTAGTCCTAGCGGTGATGGATGAGCAGTTCTTC	CASSLVLAVMDEQFF
-	TRBV5-1	TRBJ2-2	-	TGCGCCAGCAGCTTGGGGCGGGAACACACCGGGGAGCTGTTTTTT	CASSLGREHTGELFF
TRBD2	TRBV10-3	TRBJ2-2	many	TGTGCCATCAGTGGATTGGGAGGGACCACCGGGGAGCTGTTTTTT	CAISGLGGTTGELFF
-	TRBV20-1	TRBJ2-7	many	TGCAGTGCTCGCGGGGAAAGCTACGAGCAGTACTTC	CSARGESYEQYF
TRBD2	TRBV2	TRBJ2-3	-	TGTGCCAGCAGTGAGTTGGCGGGAGCAGTCACAGATACGCAGTATTTT	CASSELAGAVTDTQYF
-	TRBV7-9	TRBJ1-4	many	TGTGCCAGCAGCTTAGTGGCCAGCGAAAAACTGTTTTTT	CASSLVASEKLFF
TRBD2	TRBV12-3/TRBV12-4	TRBJ2-1	many	TGTGCCACCCACTATCGAACAGCGGGAGCACGAAACAATGAGCAGTTCTTC	CATHYRTAGARNNEQFF
-	TRBV10-3	TRBJ2-1	many	TGTGCCATCTGTAACAGGGTAATCGATGAGCAGTTCTTC	CAICNRVIDEQFF
-	TRBV9	TRBJ2-2	many	TGTGCCAGCAGCTTTGGACTCACCGGGGAGCTGTTTTTT	CASSFGLTGELFF
-	TRBV11-2	TRBJ2-7	many	TGTGCCAGCAGCTTAGGGACAGTGTGGGAGCAGTACTTC	CASSLGTVWEQYF
-	TRBV14	TRBJ2-7	many	TGTGCCAGCCGCGCGGCAGGGCCGAACCACGAGCAGTACTTC	CASRAAGPNHEQYF
-	TRBV3-1	TRBJ2-7	many	TGTGCCAGCAGCCAAGATCGTAACAGCTACTACGAGCAGTACTTC	CASSQDRNSYYEQYF
-	TRBV3-1	TRBJ1-4	many	TGTGCCAGCAGCCAAGGACAGGCCCGCCAACTGTTTTTT	CASSQGQARQLFF
-	TRBV20-1	TRBJ1-4	-	TGCAGTGCTAGAGATTGGGTATTTGGGGAAAAACTGTTTTTT	CSARDWVFGEKLFF
-	TRBV20-1	TRBJ1-2	many	TGCAGTGCTAAGGGCATACACTATGGCTACACCTTC	CSAKGIHYGYTF
TRBD2	TRBV28	TRBJ2-2	many	TGTGCCAGCAGTTCCCTAGCGGGGGGTAACACCGGGGAGCTGTTTTTT	CASSSLAGGNTGELFF
TRBD2	TRBV12-3/TRBV12-4	TRBJ2-5	many	TGTGCCAGCAGGGCAAACCCCGGGACTAGGGCCCCGGAGACCCAGTACTTC	CASRANPGTRAPETQYF
TRBD2	TRBV6-1	TRBJ2-3	-	TGTGCCAGCAGGTCACTAGCGGGGCATACAGATACGCAGTATTTT	CASRSLAGHTDTQYF
TRBD2	TRBV12-3/TRBV12-4	TRBJ2-3	many	TGTGCCAGCAGTTTAGCCAGACTAGCGGGAGGCGATACGCAGTATTTT	CASSLARLAGGDTQYF
-	TRBV6-1	TRBJ1-1	few	TGTGCCAGCAGTCCCCGGGGGCAGGGTGAAGCTTTCTTT	CASSPRGQGEAFF
-	TRBV28	TRBJ1-5	many	TGTGCCAGCAGTCTCCGATTAGGGCCCCAGCCCCAGCATTTT	CASSLRLGPQPQHF
TRBD1	TRBV2	TRBJ1-6	-	TGTGCCAGCAGCCAGGGACAGTCCTATAATTCACCCCTCCACTTT	CASSQGQSYNSPLHF
-	TRBV6-2/TRBV6-3	TRBJ2-1	many	TGTGCCAGCAACCCTTACCCCTACAATGAGCAGTTCTTC	CASNPYPYNEQFF
-	TRBV4-1	TRBJ2-4	few	TGCGCCAGCAGCCTGGGGGGTGCGGGATCCCCAAGGACCATTCAGTACTTC	CASSLGGAGSPRTIQYF